The 24 T cell receptor beta chains below all came from one sample that was sequenced in a study of T-cell reconstitution after alpha-beta-depleted transplantation in children. It was with unique molecular identifiers that the TCRbeta library was prepared. TCRdb re-called the PCR reads through MiXCR, storing one row per CDR3 protein. The sample yields 70,000 to 95,000 distinct CDR3 sequences, over 9% seen once. The input for sequencing was PBMCs from the stem cell graft donor, taken from the stem cell graft. The origin of the receptors is a human donor who donated a stem cell graft to a child with inherited bone marrow failure.

Many counts were recorded for this clonotype. The chain carries TRBV6-1 and TRBJ2-7; D is unclear. With 4 bases removed from V and 1 base from J, the gap between germline ends came to 14 bases. CDR1 is MNHNS, CDR2 SASEGT, per germline. The CDR3 spans 15 residues. CDR3 bases: TGTGCCAGCAGTGGCGTGGCTACCGTATCCTACGAGCAGTACTTC. Translating it yields CASSGVATVSYEQYF.

The gene calls are TRBV19 and TRBJ2-1; D is ambiguous. CDR3 length equals 15 residues. CDR1 and CDR2 from the germline V gene are LNHDA and SQIVND (reference sequence). Trimming pared 0 bases from V and 4 bases from J, leaving 10 bases between. The CDR3 here is CASSIEERPYNEQFF. The CDR3, as DNA: TGTGCCAGTAGTATAGAAGAAAGGCCGTACAATGAGCAGTTCTTC.

The V and J genes are TRBV29-1 and TRBJ1-1; D gene ambiguous. Germline loops: CDR1 SQVTM, CDR2 ANQGSEA. The V end lost 6 bases, the J end lost 1 base, and 9 bases lay between the germline ends. The CDR3 consists of 12 residues. The CDR3 loop is CSVTGGNTEAFF. In nucleotides, the CDR3 is TGCAGCGTCACTGGCGGGAACACTGAAGCTTTCTTT.

This clonotype was detected ten times or more. V gene TRBV29-1 combines with J gene TRBJ2-3, with TRBD2 matching over 7 bases. The germline gives CDR1 SQVTM, CDR2 ANQGSEA. J gave up 2 bases and V 6 bases, and 8 bases lay outside the gene matches. The CDR3 loop spans 14 amino acids. DNA of the CDR3: TGCAGCGTGGCCCTGGGAGGGGCCACAGATACGCAGTATTTT. Its translation: CSVALGGATDTQYF.

This clonotype has at least ten counts. Sequence at one end of the junction differs from germline and may be a read error. The rearrangement uses TRBV7-7 and TRBJ2-2; D remains unclear. CDR3 length: 15 amino acids. Germline V gene lookup returns CDR1 SSHAT and CDR2 FNYEAQ (reference sequence). The CDR3 here is CASSSTTSDTGELFF. In DNA form, the CDR3 reads TGTGCTAGCAGCTCAACGACTTCGGACACCGGGGAGCTGTTTTTT.

This clonotype was picked up many times. The J gene is TRBJ2-1, the V gene TRBV5-4; TRBD2 aligns across 10 bases. V dropped 2 bases and J dropped 5; count of bases not matched to a gene: 7. Germline V gene lookup returns CDR1 SGHNT and CDR2 YYREEE (reference sequence). The CDR3 has 16 amino acids. The chain's CDR3 is CASSFVAGGWDNEQFF. The CDR3 bases are TGTGCCAGCAGCTTCGTAGCGGGAGGATGGGACAATGAGCAGTTCTTC.

This clonotype was observed many times. This CDR3 reads CASRNFRDRENEQYF. The CDR3, as DNA: TGTGCCAGCAGAAACTTCCGGGACAGGGAGAACGAGCAGTACTTC. The chain carries TRBV6-1 and TRBJ2-7; 9 nucleotides line up with TRBD1. The V gene end was trimmed by 6 bases and the J gene end by 5 bases; junction bases not matched to a gene: 11. The CDR3 is made up of 15 amino acids. CDR1 MNHNS and CDR2 SASEGT come from the germline V gene.

The table lists this clonotype with many counts. This sequence joins TRBV7-2 and TRBJ2-3; unclear D gene. Germline V CDR1 and CDR2: SGHTA, FQGNSA. V was cut by 5 bases and J by 0 bases, with 12 bases left in between. The CDR3 is 15 residues long. This chain's CDR3 is CASSAQDSSTDTQYF. The CDR3 region has the DNA TGTGCCAGCAGCGCCCAAGACTCGAGCACAGATACGCAGTATTTT.

V gene TRBV6-5 combines with J gene TRBJ2-7, with D perhaps TRBD2 (5 bases). Germline CDR1 MNHEY, CDR2 SVGAGI. Between the trimmed V and J ends, which lost 2 bases and 5 bases, there was a span of 10 bases. This CDR3 contains 13 residues. CDR3 bases: TGTGCCAGCAGTTACCGGGAATTCGACGAGCAGTACTTC. It is translated as CASSYREFDEQYF.

The V and J genes are TRBV6-5 and TRBJ2-2; 16 nucleotides agree with TRBD2. With 5 bases clipped from V and 4 bases from J, the junction kept 7 bases outside the gene matches. The length of the CDR3 is 18 residues. Germline V gives CDR1 MNHEY, CDR2 SVGAGI. The CDR3 sequence is CASSRGLAGGPGTGELFF. CDR3 bases: TGTGCCAGCAGTAGGGGACTAGCGGGAGGGCCCGGCACCGGGGAGCTGTTTTTT.

This clonotype was picked up many times. The J gene is TRBJ1-3, the V gene TRBV5-5; D possibly corresponds to TRBD1 (5 bases). V lost 7 bases and J 2 bases, leaving 19 bases between the germline ends. There are 16 residues in the CDR3. CDR1 SGHKS and CDR2 YYEKEE come from the germline V gene (reference sequence). The chain's CDR3 is CASLALGQGTGNTIYF. CDR3 sequence (DNA): TGTGCCAGCCTTGCACTTGGGCAGGGAACTGGAAACACCATATATTTT.

This clonotype has ten or more counts. The J gene is TRBJ2-7, the V gene TRBV28; D is undetermined. V was cut by 7 bases and J by 4 bases, with 8 bases left in between. Germline CDR1 is MDHEN and CDR2 is SYDVKM. The CDR3 contains 11 residues. CDR3 sequence (DNA): TGTGCCAGCACTGGGCTTTACGAGCAGTACTTC. The encoded protein is CASTGLYEQYF.

V usage is TRBV6-2 or TRBV6-3 and J usage is TRBJ2-6; D remains ambiguous. The CDR3 is 16 amino acids. From germline, CDR1 is MNHEY and CDR2 SVGEGT. V was cut by 4 bases and J by 0 bases, with 10 bases left in between. The CDR3, as DNA: TGTGCCAGCAGTTTCACCCCTTACTCTGGGGCCAACGTCCTGACTTTC. Its protein is CASSFTPYSGANVLTF.

This clonotype was counted only a few times. The chain links TRBV2 to TRBJ1-2; 12 nucleotides agree with TRBD1. After removal of 6 bases from V and 4 bases from J, the junction contained 3 bases not matched to a gene. Germline V gene data show CDR1 as SNHLY and CDR2 as FYNNEI. CDR3 length: 14 residues. In nucleotides, the CDR3 is TGTGCCAGCAGGGGGACAGGGGGCACCTATGGCTACACCTTC. This sequence encodes CASRGTGGTYGYTF.

This clonotype was recorded many times. The chain uses TRBV2 and TRBJ2-2; tentatively, D is TRBD1 (5 bases). Deletions cut 2 bases from V and 5 bases from J, with 12 bases between. CDR3 length: 15 residues. Germline-derived CDR1 and CDR2 are SNHLY and FYNNEI. For the CDR3, the DNA is TGTGCCAGCAGTGAACGGGCAGGGAATACCGGGGAGCTGTTTTTT. Translating gives CASSERAGNTGELFF.

This clonotype has ten or more counts. This sequence joins TRBV28 and TRBJ2-7; D not certain. From germline, CDR1 is MDHEN and CDR2 SYDVKM. The CDR3 is 14 amino acids. V was clipped by 3 bases and J by 5 bases, with 14 bases between them. The chain's CDR3 is CASSLVSALNEQYF. CDR3 coding DNA: TGTGCCAGCAGTTTGGTTTCAGCCTTAAACGAGCAGTACTTC.

This clonotype showed up many times. V is TRBV5-5 and J is TRBJ2-7; D remains ambiguous. Per germline, CDR1 SGHKS and CDR2 YYEKEE (reference sequence). The CDR3 runs to 14 residues. V shed 0 bases and J shed 1 base, with 8 bases lying between them. The CDR3 nucleotides read TGTGCCAGCAGCTTGGAAGGTTCGTCCTACGAGCAGTACTTC. Translation gives CASSLEGSSYEQYF.

The chain couples TRBV7-2 to TRBJ1-1, with 7 bases identical to TRBD1. The trim removed 5 bases at V and 5 bases at J, leaving 8 bases unmatched. The CDR3 totals 14 residues. Germline CDR1 SGHTA, CDR2 FQGNSA. CDR3 protein: CASSADRVRTEAFF. CDR3 sequence (DNA): TGTGCCAGCAGCGCAGACAGGGTCCGGACTGAAGCTTTCTTT.

This clonotype was observed many times. J is TRBJ2-7 and V is TRBV5-1; D perhaps matches TRBD1 (7 bases). From germline, CDR1 is SGHRS and CDR2 YFSETQ. The CDR3 totals 15 residues. V was pared by 4 bases and J by 1 base, with 15 bases between. The CDR3 coding sequence is TGCGCCAGCAGCCCTCAGGGGGGCATTTCCTACGAGCAGTACTTC. It encodes CASSPQGGISYEQYF.

The chain recombines TRBV29-1 with TRBJ2-3, with 11 bases aligning to TRBD1. The CDR3 sequence is 14 residues long. J was trimmed by 4 bases and V by 7 bases; bases with no gene match: 7. Germline V CDR1 and CDR2: SQVTM, ANQGSEA. DNA for the CDR3: TGCAGCGCCGTTTGGACAGGGGGCGCAGATACGCAGTATTTT. Its protein product is CSAVWTGGADTQYF.

In this sample, this clonotype turned up many times. The V and J genes are TRBV6-5 and TRBJ2-4, with D uncertain. Germline V gives CDR1 MNHEY, CDR2 SVGAGI. V lost 2 bases and J lost 8, with 19 bases in between. The CDR3 totals 16 residues. The CDR3 coding sequence is TGTGCCAGCAGTTACACGGAGACGGGCTGGTACGACATTCAGTACTTC. Amino acid sequence: CASSYTETGWYDIQYF.

This clonotype was seen at least ten times. The chain couples TRBV20-1 to TRBJ1-1; perhaps TRBD1 as D (5 bases). Trimming shortened V by 5 bases and J by 9 bases, and 22 bases separated the two germline ends. The germline V gene encodes CDR1 DFQATT and CDR2 SNEGSKA (reference sequence). The CDR3 spans 14 residues. CDR3 in amino acids: CSAGAQLGGGKAFF. Here the CDR3 DNA reads TGCAGTGCTGGGGCCCAACTGGGGGGGGGTAAAGCTTTCTTT.

This chain uses TRBV18 with TRBJ2-6; D not certain. From germline, CDR1 is KGHSH and CDR2 LQKENI. Trimming removed 3 bases from V and 0 bases from J, with 6 bases in between. The CDR3 is 15 residues long. This CDR3 is CASSPGNSGANVLTF. CDR3 nucleotide sequence: TGTGCCAGCTCACCGGGCAACTCTGGGGCCAACGTCCTGACTTTC.

This clonotype was detected only a few times. The chain links TRBV6-5 to TRBJ2-1; D not certain. The germline CDR1 and CDR2 sequences are MNHEY and SVGAGI. V shed 5 bases and J shed 8 bases, with 13 bases lying between them. The length of the CDR3 is 13 residues. CDR3 bases: TGTGCCAGCAGTCCCCGGAAGGGCGATGAGCAGTTCTTC. Amino acid sequence: CASSPRKGDEQFF.